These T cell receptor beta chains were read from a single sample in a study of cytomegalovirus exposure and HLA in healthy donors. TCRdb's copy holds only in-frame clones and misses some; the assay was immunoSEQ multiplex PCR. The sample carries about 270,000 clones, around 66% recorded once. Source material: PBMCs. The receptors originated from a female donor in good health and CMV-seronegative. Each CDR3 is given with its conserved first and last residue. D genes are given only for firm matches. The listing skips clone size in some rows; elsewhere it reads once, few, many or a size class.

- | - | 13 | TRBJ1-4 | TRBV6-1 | CASSVSSPEKLFF | TGTGCCAGCAGTGTGTCTTCCCCCGAAAAACTGTTTTTT
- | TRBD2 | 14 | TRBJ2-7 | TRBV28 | CASRPGLANYEQYF | TGTGCCAGCAGGCCGGGACTAGCGAATTACGAGCAGTACTTC
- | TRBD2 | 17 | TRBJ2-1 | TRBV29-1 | CSVEGPTSGRTYNEQFF | TGCAGCGTTGAAGGGCCTACTAGCGGGAGGACCTACAATGAGCAGTTCTTC
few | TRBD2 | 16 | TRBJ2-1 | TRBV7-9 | CASSSRSGMNDNEQFF | TGTGCCAGCAGCTCACGTAGCGGGATGAACGACAATGAGCAGTTCTTC
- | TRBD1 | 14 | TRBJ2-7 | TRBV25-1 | CASSESRTGDEQYF | TGTGCCAGCAGTGAATCCCGGACAGGAGACGAGCAGTACTTC
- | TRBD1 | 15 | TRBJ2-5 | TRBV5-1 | CASGFGGTGPLEQYF | TGCGCCAGCGGATTTGGGGGGACAGGCCCTTTGGAGCAGTACTTC
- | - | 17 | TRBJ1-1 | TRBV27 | CASSPPLDGGGNTEAFF | TGTGCCAGCAGTCCTCCCTTAGACGGGGGGGGAAACACTGAAGCTTTCTTT
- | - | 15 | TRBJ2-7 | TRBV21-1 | CASSFQEGGPHEQYF | TGTGCCAGCAGCTTCCAGGAGGGAGGGCCCCACGAGCAGTACTTC
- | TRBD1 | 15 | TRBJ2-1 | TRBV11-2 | CASSPEGQGRNEQFF | TGTGCCAGCAGCCCAGAGGGACAGGGTCGGAATGAGCAGTTCTTC
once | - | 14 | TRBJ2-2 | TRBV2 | CASSGGRNTGELFF | TGTGCCAGCAGTGGCGGCAGGAACACCGGGGAGCTGTTTTTT
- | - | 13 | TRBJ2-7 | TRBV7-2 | CASSLNSGYEQYF | TGTGCCAGCAGCTTAAATAGCGGCTACGAGCAGTACTTC